This TCR beta chain is drawn from a study of STAT5B mutations in CD4+ large granular lymphocyte leukemia (dated 2022 in TCRdb). For the wider study: Among the healthy controls, the CDR3 'QG' motif was associated with a particular HLA allele. TCRbeta repertoires of CD4+ T-cell large granular lymphocyte leukemia patients were compared with those of healthy blood donors. Flow cytometry performed on FACSCanto II or FACSVerse showed that the purified fractions had more than 95% purity among lymphocytes.

Taken from the germline V gene (reference sequence), the CDR1 and CDR2 loops are LNHDA and SQIVND. Clipping removes 3 bases from V and 4 bases from J, with 12 as the unmatched junction base count. The CDR3 contains 17 residues, cysteine and phenylalanine counted. The only DNA kept is the CDR3, 51 bases in frame from the first base. Details on this clone: Its antigen is still unknown. No base quality information exists; no much larger clone differs at one position.

The healthy control group was made up of around 37 blood donors, and the Finnish Red Cross blood service supplied their buffy coats. All TCR-sequenced material derived from peripheral blood: patient blood samples and healthy donor buffy coats. Peripheral blood mononuclear cells were isolated by Ficoll-Hypaque gradient centrifugation. Magnetic purification was used to isolate CD4+ cells from the buffy coats of the healthy controls. Genomic DNA was extracted using the Gentra Puregene Cell and Tissue kit, and a Qubit 2.0 fluorometer was used to quantify it. Paper-wide results and their limitations: Enrichment of TRBV06-family usage was observed among the top patient clones (8/27) relative to healthy controls (2/35). Greater clonality appeared to be present in CD4-sorted patient repertoires than in healthy CD4+ repertoires, and the difference was retained after the putative leukemic clones were removed. Data were not HLA-matched; higher clonality in CD4+ versus CD8+ T-LGLL could reflect the relatively small sample size. Main leukemic clonotypes were private to each patient, although roughly 25% of the main leukemic clonotypes were found at low frequency in the non-leukemic repertoires of other patients.

TCRbeta rearrangements were sequenced from genomic DNA using the immunoSEQ assay at survey resolution. The study's processing was this. A lowest detectable productive clonotype frequency of 2.59 x 10-5 was observed in the TCR sequencing data. Only productive TCRbeta rearrangements, defined as complete and in-frame sequences, were included in the analyses. Simpson clonality, calculated in the immunoSEQ Analyzer version 3.0, was used as the measure of sample clonality. Clones were categorized by frequency as very rare, small, medium, large (1-20%) or hyperexpanded (>20%). Generation probabilities were estimated with OLGA 1.2.3, V-gene circos plots were made with VDJtools, specificities were searched in VDJdb, and CDR3 motifs were identified with GLIPH. In TCRdb, the immuneACCESS table is reduced to in-frame sequences with V and J assigned. These tables do not hold every clone; where another copy was compared, an unresolved V gene accounts for under half, and the others remain unexplained. D and trimming come from the DNA, and the V and J calls and clone size come from that table. The sample records more than 30,000 clones, about 88% of which are singletons. The biggest ten clones account for 0.4% to 0.5% of the sample.

The chain was built from TRBV19 and TRBJ2-3; TRBD2 agrees with 8 junctional bases. The specimen sequenced was CD4+ T cells from blood buffy coats. The receptor was derived from a human donor in good health. The nucleotides read TGTGCCAGTAGTATGCCCGCGGGAGGCAATGACGCAGATACGCAGTATTTT. Its product reads: CASSMPAGGNDADTQYF.